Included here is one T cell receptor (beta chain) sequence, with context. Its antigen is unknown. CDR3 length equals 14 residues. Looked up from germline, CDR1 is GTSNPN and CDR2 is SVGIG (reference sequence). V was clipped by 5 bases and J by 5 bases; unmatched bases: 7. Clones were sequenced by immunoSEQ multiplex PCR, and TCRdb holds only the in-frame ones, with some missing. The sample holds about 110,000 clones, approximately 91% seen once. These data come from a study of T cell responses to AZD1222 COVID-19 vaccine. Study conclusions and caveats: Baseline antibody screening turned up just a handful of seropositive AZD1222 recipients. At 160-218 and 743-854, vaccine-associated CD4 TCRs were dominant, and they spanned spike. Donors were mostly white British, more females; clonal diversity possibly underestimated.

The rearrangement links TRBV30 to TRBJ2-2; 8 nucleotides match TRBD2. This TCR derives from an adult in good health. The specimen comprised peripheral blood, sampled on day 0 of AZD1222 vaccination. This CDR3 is CAWRGGAETGELFF. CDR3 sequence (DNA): TGTGCCTGGCGGGGGGGCGCCGAGACCGGGGAGCTGTTTTTT.